A selection of T cell receptor beta chains follows, all from one sample in a study of identical twins. TCRdb called the 5' RACE reads again in MiXCR, with one record for every CDR3 protein. The sample lists approximately 700,000 distinct CDR3 sequences, 15% to 20% occurring once. These records were also assigned to another study, of T cells expressing NK-cell markers.

Sequences were obtained from PBMCs. Receptor source: a woman in her late teens or twenties in good health. Each CDR3 is given with its conserved first and last residue. The D gene is left open where the match is weak. A clone size is listed for some rows: how often the clone was seen (once, few, many), or a class if it is expanded.

V gene	J gene	clone size	D gene	CDR3 protein	CDR3 DNA
TRBV12-3/TRBV12-4	TRBJ2-3	few	.	CASSLGPQYF	TGTGCCAGCAGTTTAGGTCCGCAGTATTTT
TRBV10-1	TRBJ1-6	.	.	CASSESAGRLLHF	TGCGCCAGCAGTGAGTCCGCCGGACGGCTCCTCCACTTT
TRBV5-1	TRBJ2-1	many	.	CASRPDTSEQFF	TGCGCCAGCAGGCCCGATACTTCCGAGCAGTTCTTC
TRBV12-5	TRBJ1-3	.	.	CASGLVRGSGNTIYF	TGTGCTAGTGGTTTGGTGCGGGGCTCTGGAAACACCATATATTTT
TRBV3-1	TRBJ2-7	few	.	CASSQLPSSYEQYF	TGTGCCAGCAGCCAACTGCCCAGCTCCTACGAGCAGTACTTC
TRBV2	TRBJ1-2	many	.	CASSDGNYGYTF	TGTGCCAGCAGTGACGGGAACTATGGCTACACCTTC
TRBV10-3	TRBJ2-3	few	.	CAISTPTGAVTDTQYF	TGTGCCATCAGTACCCCGACTGGGGCCGTTACAGATACGCAGTATTTT
TRBV5-4	TRBJ2-1	.	.	CASSQGGGEAAYNEQFF	TGTGCCAGCAGCCAGGGGGGGGGAGAAGCCGCCTACAATGAGCAGTTCTTC
TRBV11-2	TRBJ2-2	few	.	CASSFLVGRTGELFF	TGTGCCAGCAGCTTCCTGGTCGGGCGGACCGGGGAGCTGTTTTTT
TRBV14	TRBJ2-1	.	TRBD2	CASSQDRTSGFNEQFF	TGTGCCAGCAGCCAAGATAGGACTAGCGGGTTTAATGAGCAGTTCTTC
TRBV6-5	TRBJ2-1	many	TRBD1	CASSFRRTGRNEQFF	TGTGCCAGCAGTTTTCGCAGGACAGGCCGGAATGAGCAGTTCTTC
TRBV7-9	TRBJ2-1	few	TRBD2	CASSPGGPLNEQFF	TGTGCCAGCAGCCCGGGGGGGCCCCTCAATGAGCAGTTCTTC
TRBV12-3/TRBV12-4	TRBJ1-1	many	.	CASRPRQGMNTEAFF	TGTGCCAGCAGACCCCGCCAGGGGATGAACACTGAAGCTTTCTTT
TRBV18	TRBJ1-5	.	.	CASSTGNNQPQHF	TGTGCCAGCTCTACAGGGAACAATCAGCCCCAGCATTTT
TRBV12-3/TRBV12-4	TRBJ2-6	few	.	CASRPAWGSGANVLTF	TGTGCCAGCAGACCAGCCTGGGGCTCTGGGGCCAACGTCCTGACTTTC
TRBV27	TRBJ1-4	.	.	CASSPRPPATNEKLFF	TGTGCCAGCAGTCCCAGACCCCCTGCCACTAATGAAAAACTGTTTTTT
TRBV7-9	TRBJ1-5	.	.	CASSLEGGASNQPQHF	TGTGCCAGCAGCTTAGAAGGGGGGGCGAGCAATCAGCCCCAGCATTTT
TRBV5-1	TRBJ2-1	few	TRBD2	CASSLDLAGGVEFF	TGCGCCAGCAGCTTGGACCTAGCGGGAGGGGTGGAGTTCTTC
TRBV20-1	TRBJ2-3	.	.	CSATQGIYTQYF	TGCAGTGCTACCCAGGGGATCTATACGCAGTATTTT
TRBV12-3/TRBV12-4	TRBJ1-6	.	TRBD1	CASRHRGQGDSPLHF	TGTGCCAGCAGACATCGGGGACAGGGGGATTCACCCCTCCACTTT
TRBV4-3	TRBJ2-3	.	TRBD2	CASSRRLAGGVEDTQYF	TGCGCCAGCAGCCGGCGACTAGCGGGAGGAGTGGAAGATACGCAGTATTTT
TRBV5-6	TRBJ2-2	.	.	CAIGPDLLWELFF	TGTGCCATCGGCCCGGACCTCCTCTGGGAGCTGTTTTTT
TRBV19	TRBJ2-4	once	.	CASSISGYLAKNIQYF	TGTGCCAGTAGTATCAGTGGTTATCTAGCCAAAAACATTCAGTACTTC
TRBV5-1	TRBJ2-2	.	TRBD2	CASSLDGSGLELFF	TGCGCCAGCAGCTTGGATGGTAGCGGGTTGGAGCTGTTTTTT
TRBV20-1	TRBJ1-4	.	.	CSASDGFEKLFF	TGCAGTGCTAGCGACGGCTTTGAAAAACTGTTTTTT
TRBV5-1	TRBJ2-7	many	.	CASSLAPQGSYEQYF	TGCGCCAGCAGCTTGGCCCCACAGGGTTCCTACGAGCAGTACTTC
TRBV20-1	TRBJ1-6	few	.	CSAGRGGGVSSPLHF	TGCAGTGCCGGGAGGGGGGGCGGCGTAAGTTCACCCCTCCACTTT
TRBV10-2	TRBJ2-2	.	.	CASSDEIRGLFF	TGCGCCAGCAGTGATGAGATTAGAGGGCTGTTTTTT
TRBV12-3/TRBV12-4	TRBJ2-1	.	TRBD1	CASRNTGVGNEQFF	TGTGCCAGCAGGAACACAGGGGTTGGCAATGAGCAGTTCTTC
TRBV10-3	TRBJ2-1	few	TRBD2	CAISTGTSGSLEQFF	TGTGCCATCAGTACCGGGACTAGCGGGAGTCTTGAGCAGTTCTTC
TRBV20-1	TRBJ1-2	.	.	CSARDRGVRNYGYTF	TGCAGTGCTAGAGATCGGGGGGTGAGAAACTATGGCTACACCTTC
TRBV7-2	TRBJ2-1	.	.	CASNPSLARRAYEQFF	TGTGCCAGCAACCCCTCGCTAGCGCGAAGGGCGTATGAGCAGTTCTTC
TRBV5-1	TRBJ2-1	.	.	CASSWSTGLDEQFF	TGCGCCAGCAGCTGGTCCACAGGGTTGGATGAGCAGTTCTTC
TRBV12-3/TRBV12-4	TRBJ2-3	few	TRBD1	CASSPTGDSTDTQYF	TGTGCCAGCAGTCCCACAGGGGATTCCACAGATACGCAGTATTTT
TRBV27	TRBJ1-6	once	.	CASSYGVASPLHF	TGTGCCAGCAGTTACGGGGTCGCATCACCCCTCCACTTT
TRBV20-1	TRBJ2-5	few	TRBD2	CSASPQSSGGETQYF	TGCAGTGCTAGCCCACAATCTAGCGGGGGAGAGACCCAGTACTTC
TRBV12-3/TRBV12-4	TRBJ2-2	many	TRBD2	CASSLSAGGAVF	TGTGCCAGCAGTTTATCGGCGGGGGGAGCTGTTTTT
TRBV9	TRBJ2-3	few	TRBD2	CASSAGGGSSGDTQYF	TGTGCCAGCAGCGCGGGAGGGGGATCGTCGGGAGATACGCAGTATTTT
TRBV9	TRBJ1-1	few	.	CASSGDQGRYWNTEAFF	TGTGCCAGCAGCGGCGATCAGGGGAGGTATTGGAACACTGAAGCTTTCTTT
TRBV5-1	TRBJ2-1	few	.	CASSPSTSSPKNEQFF	TGCGCCAGCAGCCCGAGTACTAGCAGTCCCAAGAATGAGCAGTTCTTC
TRBV30	TRBJ1-2	.	.	CAWSVEARGYTF	TGTGCCTGGAGTGTAGAGGCGCGCGGCTACACCTTC
TRBV5-1	TRBJ2-1	.	TRBD2	CASSDNRTSGSASNEQFF	TGCGCCAGCAGCGACAACCGGACTAGCGGGAGCGCATCCAATGAGCAGTTCTTC
TRBV7-3	TRBJ2-1	many	.	CASRRQPGSHNEQFF	TGTGCCAGCAGGCGACAACCCGGATCCCACAATGAGCAGTTCTTC
TRBV6-5	TRBJ2-4	.	.	CASSSAGAGGDIQYF	TGTGCCAGCAGTTCCGCGGGGGCCGGAGGGGACATTCAGTACTTC
TRBV20-1	TRBJ2-7	.	TRBD1	CSCRGNSYEQYF	TGCAGTTGCAGGGGGAACTCCTACGAGCAGTACTTC
TRBV20-1	TRBJ2-6	few	TRBD1	CSARIRGPGANVLTF	TGCAGTGCTAGGATCAGGGGGCCTGGGGCCAACGTCCTGACTTTC